A selection of T cell receptor beta chains follows, all from one sample in a study of cytomegalovirus exposure and HLA in healthy donors. Libraries were prepared by immunoSEQ multiplex PCR; TCRdb keeps only in-frame clonotypes and omits some of them. The table has some 140,000 clones, over 60% seen once. Sequenced: PBMCs. These receptors all come from a male donor in good health and CMV-seropositive. Both conserved end residues are part of each CDR3. The order of the fields is CDR3 DNA, CDR3 protein, CDR3 length, J gene, V gene, D gene, clone size. D genes are given only for firm matches. Clone size is stated in some rows and not others, as once, few, many or a class when expanded.

TGTGCCAGCAGGTCGAGTCCCTCCACCGGGGAGCTGTTTTTT	CASRSSPSTGELFF	14	TRBJ2-2	TRBV4-2	.	.
TGTGCCAGCAGTCGTGCGACGGGGGAAGTAGATGGAAACACCATATATTTT	CASSRATGEVDGNTIYF	17	TRBJ1-3	TRBV5-4	.	.
TGTGCCAGCAGTGAACCAGCCGGGACACTCGCCTACGAGCAGTACTTC	CASSEPAGTLAYEQYF	16	TRBJ2-7	TRBV25-1	.	.
TGTGCCAGCAGCCCTGGGACAGGGGTGTCTTACGAGCAGTACTTC	CASSPGTGVSYEQYF	15	TRBJ2-7	TRBV6-5	TRBD1	.
TGTGCCAGCTCACCACTTCCGACAGGGCCGCCCTCTGGGGCCAACGTCCTGACTTTC	CASSPLPTGPPSGANVLTF	19	TRBJ2-6	TRBV18	TRBD1	.
TGTGCCAGTAGTATAGCGGGGGGAACAGATACGCAGTATTTT	CASSIAGGTDTQYF	14	TRBJ2-3	TRBV19	TRBD2	few
TGCGCCAGCAGCGCTCTAGCGGGGGGCTCCTACGAGCAGTACTTC	CASSALAGGSYEQYF	15	TRBJ2-7	TRBV10-2	TRBD2	.
TGTGCCAGCAGCCTCGGGGGCGGGGGAAACAGCGAGCAGTACTTC	CASSLGGGGNSEQYF	15	TRBJ2-7	TRBV9	.	.
TGCGCCAGCAGCCAAGATGGTGACGGACGGGGGGAGACCCAGTACTTC	CASSQDGDGRGETQYF	16	TRBJ2-5	TRBV4-3	.	few
TGTGCCAGCAGCGTATCTCCTAGCGGGAGCCGCTACGAGCAGTACTTC	CASSVSPSGSRYEQYF	16	TRBJ2-7	TRBV9	TRBD2	.
TGTGCCAGTAGTATCCCCCGGGAGAGGGGCAATGAGCAGTTCTTC	CASSIPRERGNEQFF	15	TRBJ2-1	TRBV19	.	.
TGTGCCAGCAGCTTAGCGGGGCTAGCGGGTCGGGTAGATACGCAGTATTTT	CASSLAGLAGRVDTQYF	17	TRBJ2-3	TRBV7-2	TRBD2	.
TGTGCCTGGACCCCTACGAGGGGGGGTGGCTACACCTTC	CAWTPTRGGGYTF	13	TRBJ1-2	TRBV30	.	.
TGTGCCAGCAGCTTGGGGGTGGGCTCCTACGAGCAGTACTTC	CASSLGVGSYEQYF	14	TRBJ2-7	TRBV5-6	.	.
TGTGCCAGCAGCCCGGGGTTGATCCTGTCTGGGGCCAACGTCCTGACTTTC	CASSPGLILSGANVLTF	17	TRBJ2-6	TRBV4-2	.	.
TGTGCCAGCAGTGAAGCGCGTCTGATGGCTAATGAAAAACTGTTTTTT	CASSEARLMANEKLFF	16	TRBJ1-4	TRBV6-1	.	few
TGTGCCAGCAGTTTCCTCTCGTCGGGGGCCAACGTCCTGACTTTC	CASSFLSSGANVLTF	15	TRBJ2-6	TRBV27	.	.
TGTGCCAGCAGCGGGGGCCATACAACTAATGAAAAACTGTTTTTT	CASSGGHTTNEKLFF	15	TRBJ1-4	TRBV9	.	.
TGTGCCAGCAGTGAACTAGCGGGAGGGGAGTACTTC	CASSELAGGEYF	12	TRBJ2-7	TRBV6-1	TRBD2	few
TGTGCCACCCAATCGACAGGCTACTACGAGCAGTACTTC	CATQSTGYYEQYF	13	TRBJ2-7	TRBV6-5	.	medium-sized
TGTTCCAGCAGCGCCCGGACTAGTCCCCTCTTATCCTACGAGCAGTACTTC	CSSSARTSPLLSYEQYF	17	TRBJ2-7	TRBV7-9	TRBD2	.
TGTTCCACCCTCCCAGGACGTAGCGGGAACCCATACAACAATGAGCAGTTCTTC	CSTLPGRSGNPYNNEQFF	18	TRBJ2-1	TRBV7-9	TRBD2	.
TGTGCCAGCAGCTTATCTTTCCGGGTGTATGGTCGCACTGAAGCTTTCTTT	CASSLSFRVYGRTEAFF	17	TRBJ1-1	TRBV11-3	.	once
TGTGCCAGCAGCTTGATAGCGGGGGGCTACACCGGGGAGCTGTTTTTT	CASSLIAGGYTGELFF	16	TRBJ2-2	TRBV5-4	TRBD2	few
TGCAGCGTTGAGGGAACAGGTTACCTCGGAGAGCAGTACTTC	CSVEGTGYLGEQYF	14	TRBJ2-7	TRBV29-1	.	.
TGCACCAGCAGCCATTTGCGAATTAGCTCTGGGGCCAACGTCCTGACTTTC	CTSSHLRISSGANVLTF	17	TRBJ2-6	TRBV1	.	.
TGCAGCGCGACGTTTCGGGACAGGGGCAATGAGCAGTTCTTC	CSATFRDRGNEQFF	14	TRBJ2-1	TRBV29-1	TRBD1	.
TGTGCCAGCAGCGTAGGGACAGGGGGCGCCTACGAGCAGTACTTC	CASSVGTGGAYEQYF	15	TRBJ2-7	TRBV9	TRBD1	once